The source of this T cell receptor beta chain is a study of T cells after yellow fever vaccination. Across the whole study: SMART-Seq v4 Ultra Low Input prepared the low-cell-number fractions.

TCRdb recomputed calls from the 5' RACE reads with MiXCR, one row per CDR3 protein. The sample has 450,000 to 600,000 distinct CDR3 sequences; less than 20% are singletons. Overall study findings and caveats: Primary-vaccination clones mostly resurfaced post-booster (around 96% CD4, approximately 87% CD8). Abundant clonotypes from the bulk population could contaminate FACS-sorted repertoires.

As for this clonotype: Its antigen is not known.

The sequencing here drew on PBMCs, taken less than 6 days after the first yellow fever vaccination. The TCR originated in a man aged 18 to 29 who received the YFV17D yellow fever vaccine.

CDR3 sequence reads: CASSQTSSGANVLTF. CDR3 nucleotides: TGTGCCAGCAGCCAGACGAGCTCTGGGGCCAACGTCCTGACTTTC. The chain couples TRBV3-1 to TRBJ2-6, with no clear D. The length of the CDR3 is 15 residues. In germline, CDR1 is LGHDT, CDR2 YNNKEL (reference sequence). The V end lost 3 bases, the J end lost 0 bases, and 6 bases lay between the germline ends. Using reference TRBV3-1 and TRBJ2-6 for the parts outside the CDR3, the full variable domain is DTAVSQTPKYLVTQMGNDKSIKCEQNLGHDTMYWYKQDSKKFLKIMFSYNNKELIINETVPNRFSPKSPDKAHLNLHINSLELGDSAVYFCASSQTSSGANVLTFGAGSRLTVL.